A selection of T cell receptor beta chains follows, all from one sample in a study of cytomegalovirus exposure and HLA in healthy donors. Produced via immunoSEQ multiplex PCR; TCRdb's table is partial and in-frame only. Among 95,000 to 150,000 clones listed, approximately 65% were seen once. Sequencing used PBMCs. The receptors stem from a man aged 18 to 30 in good health and CMV-seronegative. Each CDR3 is given with its conserved first and last residue.

TRBJ2-7 | TRBV19 | CASSISGTRYEQYF
TRBJ2-7 | TRBV6-6 | CASRDLGTGHYEQYF
TRBJ1-1 | TRBV28 | CASSSLRGAWNTEAFF
TRBJ1-3 | TRBV11-1 | CASSLPGDRSGNTIYF
TRBJ1-4 | TRBV6-5 | CASSYSGGEKLFF
TRBJ1-4 | TRBV5-1 | CASSLGLRGAGEKLFF
TRBJ1-4 | TRBV10-3 | CAMRAVANEKLFF
- | TRBV30 | CAWARQGVYEQYF
TRBJ2-7 | TRBV1 | CTSSQGRGVYWYYGQYF
- | TRBV10-3 | CAAGTIYEQYF
TRBJ1-2 | TRBV28 | CASSQTGEGDYGYTF